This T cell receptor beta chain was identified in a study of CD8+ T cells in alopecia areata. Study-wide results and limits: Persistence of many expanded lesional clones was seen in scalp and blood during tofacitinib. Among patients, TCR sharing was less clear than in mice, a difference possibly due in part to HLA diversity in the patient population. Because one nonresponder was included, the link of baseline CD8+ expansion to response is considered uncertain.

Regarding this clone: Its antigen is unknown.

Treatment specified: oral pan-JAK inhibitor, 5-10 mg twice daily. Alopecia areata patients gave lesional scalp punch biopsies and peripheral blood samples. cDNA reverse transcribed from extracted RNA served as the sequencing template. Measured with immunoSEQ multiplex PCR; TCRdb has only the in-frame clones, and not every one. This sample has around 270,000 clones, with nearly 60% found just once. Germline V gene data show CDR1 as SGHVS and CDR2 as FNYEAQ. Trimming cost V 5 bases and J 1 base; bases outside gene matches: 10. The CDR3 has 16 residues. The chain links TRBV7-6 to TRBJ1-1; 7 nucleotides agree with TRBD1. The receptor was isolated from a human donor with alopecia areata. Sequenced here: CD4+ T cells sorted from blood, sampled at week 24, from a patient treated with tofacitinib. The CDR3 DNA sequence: TGTGCCAGCAGCGTAGGAATCCGGGACAGGAACACTGAAGCTTTCTTT. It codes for CASSVGIRDRNTEAFF.